What follows are 30 T cell receptor beta chains derived from one specimen sequenced in a study of control samples from healthy donors and cancer patients. The method was immunoSEQ multiplex PCR; TCRdb's version includes in-frame clones alone and lacks a portion of them. The sample includes hundreds of thousands of clones, over 75% of them seen just once. Sequencing was carried out using PBMCs. Source of these receptors: a woman aged 55-75 years with lung cancer.

V is TRBV5-1 and J is TRBJ1-3; no firm D call. The germline V and J ends were trimmed by 0 bases and 3 bases, with 7 bases remaining between them. Germline lookup yields CDR1 SGHRS and CDR2 YFSETQ. The CDR3 is 14 amino acids. CDR3 loop: CASSLGAVGNTIYF. The CDR3 bases are TGCGCCAGCAGCTTGGGCGCAGTTGGAAACACCATATATTTT. Full variable domain (outside the CDR3, taken from reference TRBV5-1 and TRBJ1-3): KAGVTQTPRYLIKTRGQQVTLSCSPISGHRSVSWYQQTPGQGLQFLFEYFSETQRNKGNFPGRFSGRQFSNSRSEMNVSTLELGDSALYLCASSLGAVGNTIYFGEGSWLTVV.

The chain has TRBV5-8 and TRBJ2-3; TRBD1 agrees at 9 bases. J lost 4 bases, V lost 0 bases, and 6 bases had no gene match. This CDR3 comprises 16 residues. Looked up from germline, CDR1 is SGHTS and CDR2 is YDEGEE. CDR3 DNA: TGTGCCAGCAGCTTGGGTATACAGGGGGCTTCAGATACGCAGTATTTT. Translated: CASSLGIQGASDTQYF.

The chain combines TRBV5-1 with TRBJ2-7; TRBD1 might be the D (6 bases). The germline gives CDR1 SGHRS, CDR2 YFSETQ. Deletions cut 2 bases from V and 5 bases from J, with 11 bases between. The length of the CDR3 is 13 residues. The CDR3 DNA reads TGCGCCAGCAGCTTTAACAGGGACCACGAGCAGTACTTC. Protein: CASSFNRDHEQYF.

The chain is built from TRBV27 and TRBJ1-1; a possible D gene is TRBD1 (5 bases). The V end was cut by 7 bases, the J end by 1 base, with 13 bases between. Germline V gives CDR1 MNHEY, CDR2 SMNVEV (reference sequence). The CDR3 consists of 14 residues. The CDR3 region is CASKYQGPNTEAFF. In DNA, the CDR3 is TGTGCCAGCAAATATCAGGGCCCGAACACTGAAGCTTTCTTT.

V and J are TRBV15 and TRBJ1-1; maybe TRBD1 (6 bases). V was trimmed by 3 bases and J by 1 base, leaving 15 bases between them. The CDR3 covers 16 residues. The germline V gene has CDR1 LNHNV and CDR2 YYDKDF (reference sequence). This chain's CDR3 is CATSRTAGARNTEAFF. The CDR3 bases are TGTGCCACCAGCAGGACGGCAGGGGCTCGGAACACTGAAGCTTTCTTT.

CDR3 sequence: CASSHYGVNQPQHF. CDR3 in DNA: TGTGCCAGCAGCCACTACGGGGTTAATCAGCCCCAGCATTTT. This chain joins TRBV3-1 (or the pseudogene TRBV3-2) and TRBJ1-5; no clear D gene. This CDR3 is built from 14 residues. CDR1 and CDR2 (germline): LGHDT, YNNKEL (reference sequence). Trimming cost V 3 bases and J 4 bases, with 10 bases left between them.

The chain carries TRBV5-1 and TRBJ2-3; 10 bases align to TRBD1. The J segment lost 2 bases and the V segment lost 5 bases, leaving 8 bases of the junction unmatched. The germline V gene has CDR1 SGHRS and CDR2 YFSETQ. The CDR3 spans 16 residues. CDR3 sequence reads: CASRATGGFLTDTQYF. CDR3 DNA: TGCGCCAGCAGGGCGACAGGGGGCTTTCTCACAGATACGCAGTATTTT.

The CDR3 region is CASRTSYEQYF. The DNA for the CDR3 is TGTGCCAGCAGGACCTCCTACGAGCAGTACTTC. V gene TRBV28 combines with J gene TRBJ2-7; D is uncertain. This CDR3 region has 11 residues. Trimming took 6 bases from V and 0 from J, leaving 3 bases between them. The V gene's germline CDR1 is MDHEN and CDR2 SYDVKM. Using reference TRBV28 and TRBJ2-7 for the parts outside the CDR3, the full variable domain is DVKVTQSSRYLVKRTGEKVFLECVQDMDHENMFWYRQDPGLGLRLIYFSYDVKMKEKGDIPEGYSVSREKKERFSLILESASTNQTSMYLCASRTSYEQYFGPGTRLTVT.

J is TRBJ2-4 and V is TRBV28; the match to TRBD2 covers 8 bases. Germline V gene data show CDR1 as MDHEN and CDR2 as SYDVKM. This CDR3 contains 18 residues. After removal of 5 bases from V and 0 bases from J, the junction contained 12 bases not matched to a gene. The CDR3 protein is CASSPRGSGSIAKNIQYF. The CDR3 DNA reads TGTGCCAGCAGTCCTCGGGGAAGCGGGAGTATAGCCAAAAACATTCAGTACTTC.

The V gene is TRBV6-5, the J gene TRBJ1-1; unclear D gene. Trimming cost V 0 bases and J 7 bases, with 3 bases left between them. From germline, CDR1 is MNHEY and CDR2 SVGAGI. The CDR3 runs 11 residues. CDR3 DNA: TGTGCCAGCAGTTACTCCGATGAAGCTTTCTTT. It specifies CASSYSDEAFF.

V gene TRBV5-4 combines with J gene TRBJ2-2; either TRBD1 or TRBD2 may fit D (6 bases each). CDR3 size: 17 residues. From germline, CDR1 is SGHNT and CDR2 YYREEE (reference sequence). V shed 1 base and J shed 7 bases, with 20 bases lying between them. The CDR3 loop is CASSLILGGGQGGELFF. In DNA, the CDR3 is TGTGCCAGCAGCTTGATTCTCGGGGGCGGACAAGGCGGGGAGCTGTTTTTT.

The chain's CDR3 is CASSPSNYEQYF. CDR3 DNA sequence: TGTGCCAGCTCACCAAGTAACTACGAGCAGTACTTC. The rearrangement uses TRBV18 and TRBJ2-7; D gene ambiguous. The CDR3 is 12 residues long. Trimming left V 2 bases short and J 3 bases short, with 5 bases between. The V gene's germline CDR1 is KGHSH and CDR2 LQKENI.

The chain links TRBV6-1 to TRBJ1-1, with D uncertain. Trimming shortened V by 3 bases and J by 13 bases, and 18 bases separated the two germline ends. The CDR3 spans 13 residues. Germline V gene sequence: CDR1 MNHNS, CDR2 SASEGT. The CDR3 DNA sequence: TGTGCCAGCAGTGAGTCGGGGTCTCTCCCGGGTTTCTTT. Encoded protein: CASSESGSLPGFF.

The CDR3 DNA is TGTGCCAGCAGTAAAACTGTACCGAGCTCCTACAATGAGCAGTTCTTC. Its protein product is CASSKTVPSSYNEQFF. The chain combines TRBV6-6 with TRBJ2-1, with no clear D. Germline CDR1 and CDR2: MNHNY and SVGAGI (reference sequence). V was clipped by 5 bases and J by 0 bases, with 14 bases between them. This CDR3 comprises 16 residues.

The CDR3 region is CASSDASLVPYF. In DNA, the CDR3 is TGCGCCAGCAGTGACGCTAGTTTGGTTCCGTATTTT. The chain joins TRBV10-1 to TRBJ2-3; D remains unclear. The CDR3 totals 12 residues. The germline gives CDR1 WNHNN, CDR2 SYGVQD (reference sequence). V gave up 3 bases and J gave up 14 bases, with 15 bases separating them.

The chain is built from TRBV28 and TRBJ2-7, with D perhaps given as TRBD1 or TRBD2 (5 bases each). The length of the CDR3 is 14 residues. Germline CDR1 reads MDHEN; CDR2 reads SYDVKM. V was pared by 6 bases and J by 2 bases, with 14 bases between. The CDR3 DNA is TGTGCCAGCAGAGGGGACCTACCTCCCTACGAGCAGTACTTC. Protein product: CASRGDLPPYEQYF.

The chain couples TRBV11-1 to TRBJ2-7; D gene uncertain. The V gene lost 3 bases and the J gene lost 4 bases, with 19 bases spanning the gap. The CDR3 runs to 16 residues. Per the germline V gene, CDR1 is SGHAT and CDR2 is FQDESV (reference sequence). The chain's CDR3 is CASSFIQSSLLYEQYF. CDR3 in DNA: TGTGCCAGCAGCTTTATCCAGTCTTCTCTCTTATACGAGCAGTACTTC.

V and J are TRBV6-5 and TRBJ2-1; D is possibly TRBD1 or TRBD2 (6 bases each). This CDR3 contains 13 residues. The germline gives CDR1 MNHEY, CDR2 SVGAGI. V was trimmed by 6 bases and J by 7 bases, leaving 13 bases between them. The CDR3 reads CASRRGAVNEQFF. DNA for the CDR3: TGTGCCAGCAGGAGGGGGGCCGTTAATGAGCAGTTCTTC.

The rearrangement uses TRBV9 and TRBJ1-1, with 8 bases lining up with TRBD1. The trim removed 0 bases at V and 11 bases at J, leaving 6 bases unmatched. The CDR3 spans 13 residues. In germline, CDR1 is SGDLS, CDR2 YYNGEE. CDR3: CASSVGQGANAFF. CDR3 DNA sequence: TGTGCCAGCAGCGTAGGTCAGGGGGCGAATGCTTTCTTT.

This clone has just a few counts. The CDR3: CASSNRDAASLDTQYF. The CDR3 DNA is TGTGCCAGCAGCAACCGGGACGCAGCCAGCCTAGATACGCAGTATTTT. The J gene is TRBJ2-3, the V gene TRBV11-2, with D perhaps assigned TRBD1 or TRBD2 (5 bases each). Deletions cut 5 bases from V and 5 bases from J, with 20 bases between. The CDR3 has 16 residues. Germline CDR1 reads SGHAT; CDR2 reads FQNNGV.

The genes are TRBV19 and TRBJ1-5; unclear D gene. The CDR3 has 16 residues. V shed 6 bases and J shed 0 bases, with 15 bases lying between them. The germline CDR1 and CDR2 sequences are LNHDA and SQIVND (reference sequence). The CDR3 loop is CASSPDGSNSNQPQHF. Written as DNA, the CDR3 is TGTGCCAGTAGCCCGGATGGAAGTAATAGCAATCAGCCCCAGCATTTT.

The chain couples TRBV9 to TRBJ1-1, with 8 bases identical to TRBD1. Germline V gives CDR1 SGDLS, CDR2 YYNGEE. V trimming: 3 bases; J trimming: 2 bases; junction bases outside the gene matches: 6. The CDR3 covers 15 residues. For the CDR3, the DNA is TGTGCCAGCAGCGAACAGGGGGGTCCAAACACTGAAGCTTTCTTT. Protein product: CASSEQGGPNTEAFF.

The chain couples TRBV5-1 to TRBJ2-3; TRBD2 might be the D (5 bases). V was pared by 0 bases and J by 1 base, with 12 bases between. The CDR3 has 16 residues. Germline assignment: CDR1 SGHRS and CDR2 YFSETQ. The CDR3 nucleotides are TGCGCCAGCAGCTTGGCAGTACGGGGAGGCACAGATACGCAGTATTTT. Translated: CASSLAVRGGTDTQYF.

The chain carries TRBV7-8 and TRBJ1-1, with a tentative D call TRBD1 (5 bases). The germline V gene encodes CDR1 SGHVS and CDR2 FQNEAQ. V was trimmed by 2 bases and J by 2 bases, leaving 15 bases between them. The CDR3 is 16 residues long. The CDR3 bases are TGTGCCAGCAGCTTACATGTGGGGACGGTCAACACTGAAGCTTTCTTT. It yields the protein CASSLHVGTVNTEAFF.

V gene TRBV6-4 combines with J gene TRBJ2-1; 13 bases line up with TRBD2. The trim removed 2 bases at V and 8 bases at J, leaving 0 bases unmatched. Per the germline V gene, CDR1 is MRHNA and CDR2 is SNTAGT. The CDR3 length is 14 residues. CDR3 nucleotides: TGTGCCAGCAGTGACGGACTAGCGGGAGATGAGCAGTTCTTC. Encoded protein: CASSDGLAGDEQFF.

On this clone: The junction differs from germline at one of its ends, possibly a read error. The gene calls are TRBV30 and TRBJ2-7; D tentatively reads TRBD1 or TRBD2 (5 bases each). The CDR3 spans 11 residues. Germline CDR1 reads GTSNPN; CDR2 reads SVGIG (reference sequence). CDR3 region: CAWTFRDRAFF. In nucleotides, the CDR3 is TGTGCCTGGACCTTCCGGGACCGGGCTTTCTTC.

V and J are TRBV6-5 and TRBJ2-7; D call uncertain. Trimming stripped 2 bases from V and 6 bases from J, with 11 bases between. Germline values: CDR1 MNHEY, CDR2 SVGAGI. CDR3 length: 13 residues. The CDR3 DNA reads TGTGCCAGCAGTTACGATACAAGCTCCGAGCAGTACTTC. Translating gives CASSYDTSSEQYF.

A remark on this clone: Other DNA sequences within the sample encode an identical CDR3. V and J are TRBV9 and TRBJ2-2; D gene ambiguous. V was trimmed by 0 bases and J by 2 bases, leaving 2 bases between them. CDR1 is SGDLS, CDR2 YYNGEE, per germline. The CDR3 is made up of 13 amino acids. CDR3 coding DNA: TGTGCCAGCAGCGTAGGAAACACCGGGGAGCTGTTTTTT. It translates to CASSVGNTGELFF.

The rearrangement links TRBV28 to TRBJ1-5; possibly TRBD1 for D (5 bases). The ends were cut back, 5 bases at V and 7 bases at J, with 18 bases in the middle. The CDR3 spans 15 residues. Germline-derived CDR1 and CDR2 are MDHEN and SYDVKM. CDR3 sequence: CASSPHQGQGQPQHF. In DNA, the CDR3 is TGTGCCAGCAGTCCACACCAGGGCCAAGGCCAGCCCCAGCATTTT.

This chain links TRBV5-8 with TRBJ1-2; D is ambiguous. CDR1 SGHTS and CDR2 YDEGEE come from the germline V gene. This CDR3 region has 12 residues. V was cut by 7 bases and J by 5 bases, with 12 bases left in between. Written as DNA, the CDR3 is TGTGCCAGCGCCCGAGGCCGTTATGGCTACACCTTC. It codes for CASARGRYGYTF. The full variable domain, its missing parts supplied by reference TRBV5-8 and TRBJ1-2, is EAGVTQSPTHLIKTRGQQATLRCSPISGHTSVYWYQQALGLGLQFLLWYDEGEERNRGNFPPRFSGRQFPNYSSELNVNALELEDSALYLCASARGRYGYTFGSGTRLTVV.